The clone carrying this TCR beta chain was observed at least ten times. Its specificity is unknown. A read error may account for a junction end that differs from germline. This specimen belongs to a study of T cells in Graves' hyperthyroidism and ophthalmopathy. Study in general: Peripheral blood was collected at initial diagnosis, before any treatment. Study-wide findings and caveats: Ophthalmopathy was identified by the model a median about 6.8 months ahead of onset.

Each 10 ml fresh peripheral blood draw supplied the PBMCs. Amplified regions were TCR beta CDR3 sequences from RNA transcripts. Researchers ran a first-round RT-PCR on the TCR CDR3 using the HTBI primer set. TCRdb fed the multiplex PCR reads into MiXCR, producing one record per CDR3 protein. The top ten clones hold about 37% of a sample with hundreds of thousands of distinct CDR3 sequences, about an eighth of them seen once. CDR3 length: 14 residues. Per germline, CDR1 SSHAT and CDR2 FNYEAQ (reference sequence). J is TRBJ1-1 and V is TRBV7-7; D is ambiguous. Material for sequencing was blood. The TCR sequence derives from a woman between 40 and 55 years old with Graves' ophthalmopathy. The DNA for the CDR3 is TGTGCTAGCAGCCCACCTTCACACGACACTGAAGCTTTCTTT. Amino acid sequence: CASSPPSHDTEAFF.